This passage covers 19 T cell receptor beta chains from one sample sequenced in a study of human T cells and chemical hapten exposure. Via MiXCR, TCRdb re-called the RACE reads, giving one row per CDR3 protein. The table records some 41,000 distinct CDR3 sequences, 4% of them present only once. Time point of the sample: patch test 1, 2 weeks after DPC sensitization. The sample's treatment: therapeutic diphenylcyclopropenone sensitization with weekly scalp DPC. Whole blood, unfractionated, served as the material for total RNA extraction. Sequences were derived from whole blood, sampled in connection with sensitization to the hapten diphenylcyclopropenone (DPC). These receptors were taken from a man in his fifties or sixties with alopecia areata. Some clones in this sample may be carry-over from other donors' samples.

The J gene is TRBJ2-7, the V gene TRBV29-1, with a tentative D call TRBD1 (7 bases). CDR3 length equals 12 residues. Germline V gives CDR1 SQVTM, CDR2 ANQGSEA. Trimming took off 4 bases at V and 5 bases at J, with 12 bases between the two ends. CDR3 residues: CSVGAGGNEQYF. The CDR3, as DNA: TGCAGCGTTGGGGCAGGGGGGAACGAGCAGTACTTC.

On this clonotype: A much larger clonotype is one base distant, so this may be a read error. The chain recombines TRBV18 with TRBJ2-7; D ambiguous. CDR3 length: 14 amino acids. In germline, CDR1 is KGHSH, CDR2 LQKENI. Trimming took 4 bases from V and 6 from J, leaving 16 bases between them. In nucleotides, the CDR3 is TGTGCCAGCTCACGGGATGCAGGCCACCTCGAGCAGTACTTC. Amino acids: CASSRDAGHLEQYF.

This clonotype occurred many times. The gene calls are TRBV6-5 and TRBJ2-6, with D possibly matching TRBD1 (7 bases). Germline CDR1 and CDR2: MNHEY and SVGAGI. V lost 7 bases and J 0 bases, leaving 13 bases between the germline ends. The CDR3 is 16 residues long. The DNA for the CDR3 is TGTGCCAGCACTAGGGGGGACAGCTCTGGGGCCAACGTCCTGACTTTC. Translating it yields CASTRGDSSGANVLTF.

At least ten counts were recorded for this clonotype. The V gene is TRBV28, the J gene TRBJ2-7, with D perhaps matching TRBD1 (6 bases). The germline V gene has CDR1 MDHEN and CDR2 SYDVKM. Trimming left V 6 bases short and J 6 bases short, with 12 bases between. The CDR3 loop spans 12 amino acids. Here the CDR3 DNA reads TGTGCCAGCAGCACCGACAGGATCGAGCAGTACTTC. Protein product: CASSTDRIEQYF.

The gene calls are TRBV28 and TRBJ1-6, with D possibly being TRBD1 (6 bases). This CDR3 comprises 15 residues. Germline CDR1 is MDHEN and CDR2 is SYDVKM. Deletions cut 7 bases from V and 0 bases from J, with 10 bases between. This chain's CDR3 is CASIQGSSYNSPLHF. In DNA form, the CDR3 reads TGTGCCAGCATACAGGGAAGCTCCTATAATTCACCCCTCCACTTT. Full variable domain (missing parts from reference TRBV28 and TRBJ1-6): DVKVTQSSRYLVKRTGEKVFLECVQDMDHENMFWYRQDPGLGLRLIYFSYDVKMKEKGDIPEGYSVSREKKERFSLILESASTNQTSMYLCASIQGSSYNSPLHFGNGTRLTVT.

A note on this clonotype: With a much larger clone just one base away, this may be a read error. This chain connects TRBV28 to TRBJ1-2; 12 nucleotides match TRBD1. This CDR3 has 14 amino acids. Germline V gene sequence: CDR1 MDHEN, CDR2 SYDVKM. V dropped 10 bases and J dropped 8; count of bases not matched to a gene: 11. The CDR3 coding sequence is TGTGCCAACAGAGGGACAGGGGGCGCGAAAGGCTACACCTTC. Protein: CANRGTGGAKGYTF.

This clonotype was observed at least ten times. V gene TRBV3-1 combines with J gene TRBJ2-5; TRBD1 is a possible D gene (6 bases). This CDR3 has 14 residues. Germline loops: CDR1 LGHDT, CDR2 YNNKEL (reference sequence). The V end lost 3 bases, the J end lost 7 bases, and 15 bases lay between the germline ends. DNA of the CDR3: TGTGCCAGCAGCCATTACAACAGGGATGGGACCCAGTACTTC. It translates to CASSHYNRDGTQYF.

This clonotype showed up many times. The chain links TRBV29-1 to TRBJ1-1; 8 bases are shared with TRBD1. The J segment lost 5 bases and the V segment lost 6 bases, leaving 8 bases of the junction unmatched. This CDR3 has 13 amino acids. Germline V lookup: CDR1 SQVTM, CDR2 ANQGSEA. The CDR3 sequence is CSVDRVGTTEAFF. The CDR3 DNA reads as TGCAGCGTGGACAGGGTAGGGACGACTGAAGCTTTCTTT.

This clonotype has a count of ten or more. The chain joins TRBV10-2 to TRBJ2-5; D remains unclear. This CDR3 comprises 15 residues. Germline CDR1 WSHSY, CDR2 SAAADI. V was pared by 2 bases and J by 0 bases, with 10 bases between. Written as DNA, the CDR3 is TGCGCCAGCAGTGAGGGCAGAACGTACCAAGAGACCCAGTACTTC. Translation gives CASSEGRTYQETQYF.

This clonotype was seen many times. This CDR3 is CSASRFPSYEQYF. In DNA, the CDR3 is TGCAGTGCTAGTAGATTCCCCTCCTACGAGCAGTACTTC. The chain recombines TRBV20-1 with TRBJ2-7, with D unresolved. Trimming removed 3 bases at V and 0 bases at J, with 9 bases between. Germline V gives CDR1 DFQATT, CDR2 SNEGSKA (reference sequence). This CDR3 is 13 amino acids long.

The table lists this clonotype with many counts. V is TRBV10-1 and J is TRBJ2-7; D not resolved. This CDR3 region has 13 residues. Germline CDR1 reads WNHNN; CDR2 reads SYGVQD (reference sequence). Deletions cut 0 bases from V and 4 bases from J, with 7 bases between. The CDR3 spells CASSESAKYEQYF. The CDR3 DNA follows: TGCGCCAGCAGTGAGTCGGCCAAGTACGAGCAGTACTTC.

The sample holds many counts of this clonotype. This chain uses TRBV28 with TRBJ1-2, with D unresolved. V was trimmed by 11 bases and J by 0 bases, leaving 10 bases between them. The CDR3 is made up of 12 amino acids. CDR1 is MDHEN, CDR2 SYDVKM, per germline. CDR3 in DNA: TGTGCCCATGCTCCAACTAACTATGGCTACACCTTC. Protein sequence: CAHAPTNYGYTF.

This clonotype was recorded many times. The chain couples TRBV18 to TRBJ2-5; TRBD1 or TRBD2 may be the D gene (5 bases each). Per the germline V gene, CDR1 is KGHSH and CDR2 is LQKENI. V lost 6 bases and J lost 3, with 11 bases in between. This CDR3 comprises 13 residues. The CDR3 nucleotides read TGTGCCAGCTCTGCCGGGACGGAAGAGACCCAGTACTTC. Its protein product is CASSAGTEETQYF. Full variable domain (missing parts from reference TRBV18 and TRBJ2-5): NAGVMQNPRHLVRRRGQEARLRCSPMKGHSHVYWYRQLPEEGLKFMVYLQKENIIDESGMPKERFSAEFPKEGPSILRIQQVVRGDSAAYFCASSAGTEETQYFGPGTRLLVL.

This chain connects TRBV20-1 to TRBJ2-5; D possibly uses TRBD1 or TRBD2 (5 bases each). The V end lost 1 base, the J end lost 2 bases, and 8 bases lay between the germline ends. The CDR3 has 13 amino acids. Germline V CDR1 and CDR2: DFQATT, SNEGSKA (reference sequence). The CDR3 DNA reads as TGCAGTGCTAGAGCCGGGACGCAAGAGACCCAGTACTTC. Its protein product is CSARAGTQETQYF.

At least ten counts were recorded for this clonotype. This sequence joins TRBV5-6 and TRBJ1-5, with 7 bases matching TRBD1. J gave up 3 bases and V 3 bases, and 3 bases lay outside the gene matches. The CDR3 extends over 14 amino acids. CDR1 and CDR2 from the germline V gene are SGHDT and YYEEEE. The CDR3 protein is CASSSGQLNQPQHF. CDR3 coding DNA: TGTGCCAGCAGCTCGGGACAGCTCAATCAGCCCCAGCATTTT.

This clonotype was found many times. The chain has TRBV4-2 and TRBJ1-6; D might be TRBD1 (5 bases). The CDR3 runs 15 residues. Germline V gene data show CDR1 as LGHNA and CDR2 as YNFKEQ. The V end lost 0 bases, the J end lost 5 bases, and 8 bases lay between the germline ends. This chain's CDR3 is CASSQDGGDNSPLHF. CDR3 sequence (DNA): TGTGCCAGCAGCCAAGATGGGGGAGATAATTCACCCCTCCACTTT.

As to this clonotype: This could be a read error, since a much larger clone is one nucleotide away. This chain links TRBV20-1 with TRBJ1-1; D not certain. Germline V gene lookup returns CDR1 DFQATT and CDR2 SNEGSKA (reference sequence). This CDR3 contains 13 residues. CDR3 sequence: CNAWTDLNLGAFF. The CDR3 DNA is TGCAATGCTTGGACGGATTTAAACCTGGGAGCTTTCTTT.

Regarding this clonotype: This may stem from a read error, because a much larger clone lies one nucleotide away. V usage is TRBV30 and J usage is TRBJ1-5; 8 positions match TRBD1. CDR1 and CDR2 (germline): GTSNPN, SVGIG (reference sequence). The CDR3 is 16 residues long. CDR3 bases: TGTGCCTGGAGTTTAACCGGACAGGGTAGGAATCAGTCCCAGCATTTT. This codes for CAWSLTGQGRNQSQHF.

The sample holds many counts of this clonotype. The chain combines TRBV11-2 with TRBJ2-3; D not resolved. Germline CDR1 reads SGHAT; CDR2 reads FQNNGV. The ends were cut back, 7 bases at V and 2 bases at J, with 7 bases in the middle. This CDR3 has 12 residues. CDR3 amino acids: CASTSSTDTQYF. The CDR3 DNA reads TGTGCCAGCACCTCCTCCACAGATACGCAGTATTTT.